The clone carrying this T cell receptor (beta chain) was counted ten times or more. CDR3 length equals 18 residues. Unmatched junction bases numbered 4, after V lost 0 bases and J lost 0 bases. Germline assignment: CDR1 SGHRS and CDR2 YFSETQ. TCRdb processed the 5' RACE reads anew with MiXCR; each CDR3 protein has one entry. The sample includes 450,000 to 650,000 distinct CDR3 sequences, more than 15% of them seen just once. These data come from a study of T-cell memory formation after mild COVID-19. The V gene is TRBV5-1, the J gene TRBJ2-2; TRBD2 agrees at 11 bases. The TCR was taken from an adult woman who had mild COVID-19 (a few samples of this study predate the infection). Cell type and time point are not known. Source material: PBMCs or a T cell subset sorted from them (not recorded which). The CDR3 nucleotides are TGCGCCAGCAGCTTGGCACTAGCGGGAGCGTCGAACACCGGGGAGCTGTTTTTT. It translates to CASSLALAGASNTGELFF.